These T cell receptor beta chains were read from a single sample in a study of identical twins. TCRdb analysed the 5' RACE reads with MiXCR anew, one entry per CDR3 protein. The sample includes 250,000 or so distinct CDR3 sequences, around 7% of them seen just once. A further study also used this sample, focusing on yellow fever vaccine responses in identical twins.

The source material was memory (CD45RO+) T cells sorted from blood. The receptors originated from a woman younger than 35 in good health. Both conserved end residues are part of each CDR3. D genes are given only for firm matches. Clone size is not always given. Where it is, it says once, few, many or a class for expanded clones.

V gene	clone size	D gene	J gene	CDR3 DNA	CDR3 protein
TRBV3-1	-	-	TRBJ2-5	TGTGCCAGCAGCCACAGGGGGGGTCAAGAGACCCAGTACTTC	CASSHRGGQETQYF
TRBV5-1	few	TRBD1	TRBJ2-5	TGCGCCAGCAGCGCGGGACAGGTGGAGACCCAGTACTTC	CASSAGQVETQYF
TRBV7-2	-	-	TRBJ2-1	TGTGCCAGCAGCTCCAAGGGAGTGGTTGAGCAGTTCTTC	CASSSKGVVEQFF
TRBV19	-	-	TRBJ1-5	TGTGCCAGTAGTATAGGAGTCGGAAATCAGCCCCAGCATTTT	CASSIGVGNQPQHF
TRBV7-9	-	-	TRBJ2-2	TGTGCCAGCAGCTTAAAGGGAAGACTAGCGAACACCGGGGAGCTGTTTTTT	CASSLKGRLANTGELFF
TRBV12-3/TRBV12-4	many	TRBD2	TRBJ2-2	TGTGCCAGCAGCCCCTTCGGGAGGCCAAACACCGGGGAGCTGTTTTTT	CASSPFGRPNTGELFF
TRBV7-9	-	-	TRBJ2-2	TGTGCCAGTGGACGGACCGATACGGGGGAGCTGTTTTTT	CASGRTDTGELFF
TRBV10-3	many	-	TRBJ1-1	TGTGCCATCAGTGAGTCGGGGGGCTCATTGGCAGCTTTCTTT	CAISESGGSLAAFF
TRBV4-2	many	TRBD2	TRBJ2-3	TGTGCCAGCAGCCACGACGTGACTAGCGGGACGCAGTATTTT	CASSHDVTSGTQYF
TRBV15	-	TRBD2	TRBJ2-3	TGTGCCACCAGCAGAGATCTCACGCTTGTGGCGGGGGGCACAGATACGCAGTATTTT	CATSRDLTLVAGGTDTQYF
TRBV6-6	many	-	TRBJ1-6	TGTGCCAGCAGACGTCAGTCGAGTTGGATAAGCTCCTATAATTCACCCCTCCACTTT	CASRRQSSWISSYNSPLHF
TRBV5-1	many	-	TRBJ2-7	TGCGCCAGCAGCTTTGAAGGGTACGACGAGCAGTACTTC	CASSFEGYDEQYF
TRBV4-1	many	-	TRBJ1-5	TGCGCCAGCAGCCAAGATGGGGGGATCGGCAATCAGCCCCAGCATTTT	CASSQDGGIGNQPQHF
TRBV29-1	many	TRBD1	TRBJ2-1	TGCAGCGTTGAAGCCGGGACAGGGCCGAAGAGCTCCTACAATGAGCAGTTCTTC	CSVEAGTGPKSSYNEQFF
TRBV6-1	many	TRBD1	TRBJ1-5	TGTGCCAGCAGGGAGACAGGGGCCGTAAATCAGCCCCAGCATTTT	CASRETGAVNQPQHF
TRBV11-3	few	-	TRBJ2-1	TGTGCCAGCAGCCGCACGAAATGGCCCTACAATGAGCAGTTCTTC	CASSRTKWPYNEQFF
TRBV7-8	-	TRBD2	TRBJ2-7	TGTGCCAGCAGTAAAACTAGCGGGAGTTCGGGCGAGCAGTACTTC	CASSKTSGSSGEQYF
TRBV12-3/TRBV12-4	many	-	TRBJ2-3	TGTGCCAGCAGTTTAAAGGGGACCAGCACAGATACGCAGTATTTT	CASSLKGTSTDTQYF